This TCR beta chain is drawn from a study of Graves' ophthalmopathy and Graves' hyperthyroidism. On the study more broadly: Peripheral blood sampling occurred at initial diagnosis, before any treatment. Study-wide results and caveats: Blood also held most thyroid clonotypes expanded above 0.001 frequency.

A remark on this clonotype: The target antigen is unknown.

The evidence that diagnosis relied on was clinical symptoms, serum thyroxine, TRAb, thyroid ultrasound and orbital computed tomography. RNA transcripts were the template, and TCR beta CDR3 regions were amplified from them. HTBI primers primed a first-round RT-PCR, and a second-round multiplex PCR followed. From the multiplex PCR reads, TCRdb called clonotypes with MiXCR, one entry per CDR3 protein. The sample contains about 620,000 distinct CDR3 sequences, approximately 21% of which appear only once. Trimming pared 7 bases from V and 2 bases from J, leaving 9 bases between. The CDR3 runs to 12 residues.

This sequence joins TRBV12-3 or TRBV12-4 and TRBJ2-7; no definite D call. The sample consisted of peripheral blood. This sequence originates from a woman under 30 with stable Graves' hyperthyroidism. Some clones in this sample may be carry-over from other donors' samples. The CDR3 is CASTIGPYEQYF. CDR3 sequence (DNA): TGTGCCAGCACTATAGGACCCTACGAGCAGTACTTC.